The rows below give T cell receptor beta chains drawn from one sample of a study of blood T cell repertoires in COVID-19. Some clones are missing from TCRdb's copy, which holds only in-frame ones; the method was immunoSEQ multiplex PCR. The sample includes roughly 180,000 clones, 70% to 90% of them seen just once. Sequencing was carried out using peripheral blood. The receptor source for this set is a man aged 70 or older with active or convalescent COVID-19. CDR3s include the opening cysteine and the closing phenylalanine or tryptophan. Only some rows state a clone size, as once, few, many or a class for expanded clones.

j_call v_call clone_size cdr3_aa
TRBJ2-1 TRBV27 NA CASRWQGVDNEQFF
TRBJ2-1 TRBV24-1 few CATSDTWAAGLVRPNEQFF
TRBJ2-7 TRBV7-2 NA CASSPRQGSSYEQYF
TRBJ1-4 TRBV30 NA CAWSEQGMERGEKLFF
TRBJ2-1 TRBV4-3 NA CASSQDRDRAYNEQFF
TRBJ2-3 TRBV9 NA CASSILGGGSDTQYF
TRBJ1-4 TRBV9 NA CASSVGGATNEKLFF
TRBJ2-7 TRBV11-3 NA CASSLEGQGREQYF
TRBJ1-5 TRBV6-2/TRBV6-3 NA CASSYLYQPQHF
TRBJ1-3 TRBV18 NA CASSLQGPGNTIYF
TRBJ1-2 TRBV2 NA CASSPAFGEVNYGYTF
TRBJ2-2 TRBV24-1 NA CATRDRGLEGTGELFF
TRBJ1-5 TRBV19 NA CASTVVPGDQPQHF
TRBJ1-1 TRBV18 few CASSFDRGNTEAFF
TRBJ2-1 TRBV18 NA CASSPFEREIPNEQFF
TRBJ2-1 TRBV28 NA CASSFETGTLGYNEQFF